The next 18 T cell receptor beta chains were all read from a single sample in a study of T cell repertoires in cytomegalovirus infection. Their antigens remain unidentified. MiXCR was run by TCRdb on the reads, yielding one entry per CDR3 protein. The table shows about 330,000 distinct CDR3 sequences, with nearly 35% occurring only once. This sample comprised cultured PBMCs, obtained from culture after CMV antigen stimulation. The origin of the receptors is a human donor in good health (CMV status not recorded). Some clones in this sample may be carry-over from other donors' samples.

The genes are TRBV7-3 and TRBJ2-3; no firm D call. Germline V gene data show CDR1 as SGHTA and CDR2 as FQGTGA. V gave up 3 bases and J gave up 2 bases, with 12 bases separating them. This CDR3 spans 15 amino acids. CDR3 DNA: TGTGCCAGCAGCTTTGGCACCGCCTTCACAGATACGCAGTATTTT. Residues: CASSFGTAFTDTQYF.

J is TRBJ2-3 and V is TRBV11-2; a weak D match, TRBD2 (5 bases). CDR3 length: 14 residues. The germline V gene encodes CDR1 SGHAT and CDR2 FQNNGV. Trimming removed 6 bases from V and 6 bases from J, with 16 bases in between. The CDR3 DNA sequence: TGTGCCAGCAGTCGTCGACTGGAGGTCGATACGCAGTATTTT. Translation: CASSRRLEVDTQYF.

The chain uses TRBV6-1 and TRBJ2-7; a possible D gene is TRBD2 (6 bases). Germline loops: CDR1 MNHNS, CDR2 SASEGT. The CDR3 extends over 12 amino acids. Deletions cut 10 bases from V and 2 bases from J, with 12 bases between. Here the CDR3 reads CAINTGAYEQYF. The DNA for the CDR3 is TGTGCCATCAACACGGGAGCCTACGAGCAGTACTTC.

This clonotype was picked up a small number of times. The V and J genes are TRBV4-1 and TRBJ2-7, with 8 bases lining up with TRBD2. This CDR3 has 17 residues. V lost 3 bases and J lost 5; bases outside the gene matches: 15. CDR1 MGHRA and CDR2 YSYEKL come from the germline V gene. CDR3 in amino acids: CASSQVSGTLGSHEQYF. The DNA for the CDR3 is TGCGCCAGCAGCCAGGTTAGCGGGACCCTAGGAAGCCACGAGCAGTACTTC.

The CDR3 DNA is TGTGCCAGCAGCCGATGGACAGATAATGAGCAGTTCTTC. Protein: CASSRWTDNEQFF. The chain couples TRBV11-1 to TRBJ2-1, with D possibly TRBD1 on 6 matching bases. CDR3 length: 13 amino acids. Deletions cut 5 bases from V and 7 bases from J, with 12 bases between. CDR1 and CDR2 (germline): SGHAT, FQDESV (reference sequence).

The CDR3 nucleotides read TGTGCCAGCAGGGAGAGCGGGAGCTCCTACAATGAGCAGTTCTTC. This encodes CASRESGSSYNEQFF. The chain is built from TRBV6-1 and TRBJ2-1; 8 positions match TRBD2. Germline V gene lookup returns CDR1 MNHNS and CDR2 SASEGT. CDR3 size: 15 residues. Unmatched junction bases numbered 4, after V lost 6 bases and J lost 0 bases.

The rearrangement links TRBV6-1 to TRBJ2-6; 7 bases map to TRBD2. CDR3 length: 15 residues. CDR1 is MNHNS and CDR2 is SASEGT in the germline V gene. The V and J ends lost 6 bases and 0 bases, in that order; junction bases with no gene match: 2. CDR3 nucleotide sequence: TGTGCCAGCAGGGGAGGGCACTCTGGGGCCAACGTCCTGACTTTC. Residues: CASRGGHSGANVLTF.

The genes are TRBV4-1 and TRBJ2-3; 8 nucleotides align to TRBD2. The germline V gene encodes CDR1 MGHRA and CDR2 YSYEKL. V trimming: 0 bases; J trimming: 3 bases; junction bases outside the gene matches: 11. This CDR3 contains 18 residues. Here the CDR3 DNA reads TGCGCCAGCAGCCAAGATCACCTGGGACTAGAAGTAACAGATACGCAGTATTTT. It translates to CASSQDHLGLEVTDTQYF.

The rearrangement uses TRBV6-2 or TRBV6-3 and TRBJ2-1, with 9 nucleotides matching TRBD2. J gave up 7 bases and V 2 bases, and 12 bases lay outside the gene matches. Germline CDR1 and CDR2: MNHEY and SVGEGT. CDR3 length: 17 amino acids. CDR3 bases: TGTGCCAGCAGTTACCGAGCTGTACTAGCGGGCATGAATGAGCAGTTCTTC. It specifies CASSYRAVLAGMNEQFF.

CDR3 amino acids: CASSATGKADTQYF. The CDR3 coding sequence is TGTGCCAGCAGCGCGACGGGGAAGGCAGATACGCAGTATTTT. The rearrangement links TRBV7-9 to TRBJ2-3; D may be TRBD2 (5 bases). The germline CDR1 and CDR2 sequences are SEHNR and FQNEAQ (reference sequence). V lost 5 bases, J lost 4 bases, and 13 bases lay in between. This CDR3 region has 14 residues.

V and J are TRBV9 and TRBJ2-5; TRBD1 agrees at 7 bases. The CDR3 loop spans 14 amino acids. Unmatched junction bases numbered 4, after V lost 0 bases and J lost 5 bases. The V gene's germline CDR1 is SGDLS and CDR2 YYNGEE. The CDR3 nucleotides read TGTGCCAGCAGCGTAGAAGGGGGCACGGAGACCCAGTACTTC. It yields the protein CASSVEGGTETQYF.

The rearrangement links TRBV15 to TRBJ2-7, with 12 bases lining up with TRBD2. The CDR3 covers 18 residues. Trimming at V came to 0 bases and at J to 0 bases, leaving 6 bases not matched to a gene. Germline-derived CDR1 and CDR2 are LNHNV and YYDKDF (reference sequence). This chain's CDR3 is CATSRERLAGGRSYEQYF. Here the CDR3 DNA reads TGTGCCACCAGCAGAGAGAGGCTAGCGGGAGGGCGCTCCTACGAGCAGTACTTC.

The chain has TRBV4-3 and TRBJ2-1; 12 positions match TRBD2. J gave up 8 bases and V 3 bases, and 8 bases lay outside the gene matches. From germline, CDR1 is LGHNA and CDR2 YSLEER. The CDR3 has 16 residues. The CDR3 bases are TGCGCCAGCAGCCAGAGACTAGCGGGAGCAAGGTATGAGCAGTTCTTC. Translation: CASSQRLAGARYEQFF.

The chain recombines TRBV29-1 with TRBJ2-1; D is possibly TRBD2 (5 bases). The CDR3 is 16 amino acids. Germline assignment: CDR1 SQVTM and CDR2 ANQGSEA. V was pared by 4 bases and J by 0 bases, with 16 bases between. This chain's CDR3 is CSVGSIRTYSYNEQFF. DNA of the CDR3: TGCAGCGTTGGGAGTATTCGGACTTACTCCTACAATGAGCAGTTCTTC.

In its sample, this clonotype was seen a few times. The chain uses TRBV6-1 and TRBJ2-6, with a possible D match to TRBD1 (5 bases). In germline, CDR1 is MNHNS, CDR2 SASEGT. There are 15 residues in the CDR3. The V end lost 4 bases, the J end lost 0 bases, and 7 bases lay between the germline ends. The CDR3 DNA is TGTGCCAGCAGTGTCGACAGCTCTGGGGCCAACGTCCTGACTTTC. It translates to CASSVDSSGANVLTF.

The CDR3 protein is CASSLGGLPYEQYF. The CDR3 region has the DNA TGTGCCAGCAGCTTGGGAGGACTGCCCTACGAGCAGTACTTC. The V gene is TRBV5-4, the J gene TRBJ2-7, with D perhaps TRBD2 (5 bases). CDR1 SGHNT and CDR2 YYREEE come from the germline V gene (reference sequence). V shed 0 bases and J shed 2 bases, with 9 bases lying between them. The length of the CDR3 is 14 residues.

This clonotype was seen more than once but under ten times. The rearrangement joins TRBV12-3 or TRBV12-4 to TRBJ2-1; no clear D gene. V was trimmed by 3 bases and J by 4 bases, leaving 13 bases between them. The CDR3 length is 15 residues. CDR3 nucleotide sequence: TGTGCCAGCAGTTTGTCGGCAGCTTATTACAATGAGCAGTTCTTC. Translation: CASSLSAAYYNEQFF.

V and J are TRBV7-9 and TRBJ2-3; the D is unclear. V shed 6 bases and J shed 6 bases, with 19 bases lying between them. The germline V gene has CDR1 SEHNR and CDR2 FQNEAQ (reference sequence). The CDR3 contains 15 residues. The CDR3, as DNA: TGTGCCAGCAGGAACGCCGGACCTACCTCTGATACGCAGTATTTT. This encodes CASRNAGPTSDTQYF.